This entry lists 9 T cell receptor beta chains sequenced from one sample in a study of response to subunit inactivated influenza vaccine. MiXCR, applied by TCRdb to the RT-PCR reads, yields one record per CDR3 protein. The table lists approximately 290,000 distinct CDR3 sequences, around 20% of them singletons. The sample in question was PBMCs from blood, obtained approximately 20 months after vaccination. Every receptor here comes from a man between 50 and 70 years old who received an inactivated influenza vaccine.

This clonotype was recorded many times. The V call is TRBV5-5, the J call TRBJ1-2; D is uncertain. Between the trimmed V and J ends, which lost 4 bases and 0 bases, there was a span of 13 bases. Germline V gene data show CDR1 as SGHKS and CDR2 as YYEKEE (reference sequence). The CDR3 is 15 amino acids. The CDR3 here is CASSGPGPANYGYTF. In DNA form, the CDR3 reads TGTGCCAGCAGCGGGCCAGGACCCGCTAACTATGGCTACACCTTC.

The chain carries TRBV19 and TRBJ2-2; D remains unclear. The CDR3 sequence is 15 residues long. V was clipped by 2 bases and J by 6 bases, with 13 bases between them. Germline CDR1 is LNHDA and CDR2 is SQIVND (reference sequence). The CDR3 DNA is TGTGCCAGTAGTATATCAGGATACGGCGCCGGGGAGCTGTTTTTT. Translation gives CASSISGYGAGELFF.

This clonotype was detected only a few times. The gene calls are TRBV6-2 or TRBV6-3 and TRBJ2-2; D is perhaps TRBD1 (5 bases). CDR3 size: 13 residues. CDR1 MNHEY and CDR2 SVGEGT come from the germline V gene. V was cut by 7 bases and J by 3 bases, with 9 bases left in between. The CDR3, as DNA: TGTGCCAGCATGGGGCAGTACACCGGGGAGCTGTTTTTT. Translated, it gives CASMGQYTGELFF.

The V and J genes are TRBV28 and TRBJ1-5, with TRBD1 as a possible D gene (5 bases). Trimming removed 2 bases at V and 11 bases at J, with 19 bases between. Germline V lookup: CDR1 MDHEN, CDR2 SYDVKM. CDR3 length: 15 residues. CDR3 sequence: CASSLGSQGGKAQHF. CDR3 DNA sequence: TGTGCCAGCAGTTTAGGGTCCCAGGGAGGTAAAGCCCAGCATTTT.

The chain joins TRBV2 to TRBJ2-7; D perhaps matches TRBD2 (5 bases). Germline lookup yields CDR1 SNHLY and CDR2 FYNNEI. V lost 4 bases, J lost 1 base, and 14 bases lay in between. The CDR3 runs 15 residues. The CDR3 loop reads CASSAGVGGSYEQYF. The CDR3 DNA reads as TGTGCCAGCAGTGCTGGGGTAGGAGGTTCCTACGAGCAGTACTTC.

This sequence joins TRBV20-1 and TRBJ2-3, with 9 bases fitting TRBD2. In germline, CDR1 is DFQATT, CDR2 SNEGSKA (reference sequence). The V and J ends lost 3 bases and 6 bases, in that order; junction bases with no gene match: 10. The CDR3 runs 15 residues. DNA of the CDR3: TGCAGTGCTAGGGATCCCGCGGGAGGGACGGATACGCAGTATTTT. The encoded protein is CSARDPAGGTDTQYF.

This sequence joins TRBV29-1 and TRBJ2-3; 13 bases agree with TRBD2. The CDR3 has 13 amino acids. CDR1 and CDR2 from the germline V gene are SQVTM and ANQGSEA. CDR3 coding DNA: TGCGGCGGGACTAGCGGGATGACAGATACGCAGTATTTT. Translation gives CGGTSGMTDTQYF.

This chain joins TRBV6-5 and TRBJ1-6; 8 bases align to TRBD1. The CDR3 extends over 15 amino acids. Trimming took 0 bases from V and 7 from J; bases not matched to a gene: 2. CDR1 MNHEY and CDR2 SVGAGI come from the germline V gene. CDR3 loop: CASSYSGQENSPLHF. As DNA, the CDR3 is TGTGCCAGCAGTTACTCGGGACAGGAAAATTCACCCCTCCACTTT.

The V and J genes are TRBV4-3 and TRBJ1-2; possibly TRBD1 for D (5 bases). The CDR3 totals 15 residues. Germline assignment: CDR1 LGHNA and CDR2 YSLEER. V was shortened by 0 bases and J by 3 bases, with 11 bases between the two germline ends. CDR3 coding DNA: TGCGCCAGCAGCCAAGATAGGACACGATACTATGGCTACACCTTC. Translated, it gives CASSQDRTRYYGYTF.